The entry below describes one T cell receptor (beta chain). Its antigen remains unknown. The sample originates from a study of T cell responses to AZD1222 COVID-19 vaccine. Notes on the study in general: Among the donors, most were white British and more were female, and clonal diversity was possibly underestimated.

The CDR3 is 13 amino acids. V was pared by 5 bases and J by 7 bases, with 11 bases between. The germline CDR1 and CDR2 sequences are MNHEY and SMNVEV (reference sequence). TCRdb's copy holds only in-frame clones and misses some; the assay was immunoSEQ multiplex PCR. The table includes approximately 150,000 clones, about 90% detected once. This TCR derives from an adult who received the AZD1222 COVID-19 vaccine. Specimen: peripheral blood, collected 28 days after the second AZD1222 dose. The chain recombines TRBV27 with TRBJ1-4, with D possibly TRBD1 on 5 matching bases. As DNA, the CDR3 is TGTGCCAGCAGTCCCGACAGCCGTGAAAAACTGTTTTTT. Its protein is CASSPDSREKLFF.